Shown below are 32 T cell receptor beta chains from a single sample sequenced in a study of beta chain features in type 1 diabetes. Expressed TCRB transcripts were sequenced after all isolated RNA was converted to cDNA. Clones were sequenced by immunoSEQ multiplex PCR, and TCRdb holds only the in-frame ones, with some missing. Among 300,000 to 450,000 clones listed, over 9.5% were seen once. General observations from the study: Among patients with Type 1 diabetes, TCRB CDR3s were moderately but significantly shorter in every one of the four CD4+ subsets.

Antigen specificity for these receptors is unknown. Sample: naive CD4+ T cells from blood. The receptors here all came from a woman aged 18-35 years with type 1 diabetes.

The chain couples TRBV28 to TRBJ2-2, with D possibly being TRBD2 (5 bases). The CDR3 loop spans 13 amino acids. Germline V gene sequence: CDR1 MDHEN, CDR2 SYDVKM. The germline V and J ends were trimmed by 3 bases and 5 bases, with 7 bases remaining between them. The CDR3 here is CASSFGGTGELFF. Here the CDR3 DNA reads TGTGCCAGCAGTTTTGGAGGAACCGGGGAGCTGTTTTTT.

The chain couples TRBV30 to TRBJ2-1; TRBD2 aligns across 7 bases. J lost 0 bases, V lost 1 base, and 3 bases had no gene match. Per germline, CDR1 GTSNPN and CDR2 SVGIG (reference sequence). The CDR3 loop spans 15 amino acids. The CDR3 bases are TGTGCCTGGAGTGGCGGGAGAACCTCCTACAATGAGCAGTTCTTC. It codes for CAWSGGRTSYNEQFF.

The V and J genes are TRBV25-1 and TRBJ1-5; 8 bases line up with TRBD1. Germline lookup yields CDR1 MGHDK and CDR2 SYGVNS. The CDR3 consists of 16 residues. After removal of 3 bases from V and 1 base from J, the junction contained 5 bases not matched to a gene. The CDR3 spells CASSDTGTGSNQPQHF. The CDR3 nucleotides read TGTGCCAGCAGTGATACCGGGACAGGCAGCAATCAGCCCCAGCATTTT.

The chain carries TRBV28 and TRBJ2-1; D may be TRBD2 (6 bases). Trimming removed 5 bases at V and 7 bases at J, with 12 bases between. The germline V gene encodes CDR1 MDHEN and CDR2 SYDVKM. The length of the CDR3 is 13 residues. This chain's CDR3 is CASSRRVGNEQFF. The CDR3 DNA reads TGTGCCAGCAGTCGGAGGGTAGGTAATGAGCAGTTCTTC.

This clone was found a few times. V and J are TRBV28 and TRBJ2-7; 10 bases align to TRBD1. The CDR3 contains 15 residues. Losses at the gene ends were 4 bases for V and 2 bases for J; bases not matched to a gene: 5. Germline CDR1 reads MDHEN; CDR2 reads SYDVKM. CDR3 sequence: CASSWGTGDTYEQYF. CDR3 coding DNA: TGTGCCAGCAGTTGGGGGACAGGGGATACCTACGAGCAGTACTTC.

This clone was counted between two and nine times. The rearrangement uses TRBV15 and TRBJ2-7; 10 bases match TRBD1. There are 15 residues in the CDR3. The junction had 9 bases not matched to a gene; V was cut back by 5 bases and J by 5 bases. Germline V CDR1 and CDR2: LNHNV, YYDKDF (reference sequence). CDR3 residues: CATSARGTGVDEQYF. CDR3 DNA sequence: TGTGCCACCAGCGCACGAGGGACAGGGGTAGACGAGCAGTACTTC.

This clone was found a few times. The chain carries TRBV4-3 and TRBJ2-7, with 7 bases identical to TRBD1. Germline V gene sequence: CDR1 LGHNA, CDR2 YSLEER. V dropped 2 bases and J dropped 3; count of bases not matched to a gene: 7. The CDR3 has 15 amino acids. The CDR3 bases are TGCGCCAGCAGCCAAAAAGATAACAGGGGCTACGAGCAGTACTTC. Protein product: CASSQKDNRGYEQYF.

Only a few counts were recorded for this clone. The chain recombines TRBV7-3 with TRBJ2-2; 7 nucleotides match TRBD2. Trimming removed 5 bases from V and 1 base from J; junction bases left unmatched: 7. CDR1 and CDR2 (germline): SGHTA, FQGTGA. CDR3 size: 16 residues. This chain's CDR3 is CASSQWASGNTGELFF. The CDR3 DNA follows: TGTGCCAGCAGCCAATGGGCTAGCGGGAACACCGGGGAGCTGTTTTTT.

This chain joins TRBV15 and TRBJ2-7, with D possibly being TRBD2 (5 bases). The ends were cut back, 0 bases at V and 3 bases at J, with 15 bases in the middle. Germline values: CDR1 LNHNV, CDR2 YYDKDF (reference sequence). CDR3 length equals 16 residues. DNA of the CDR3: TGTGCCACCAGCAGAGATTACCCCATTCGGGGCTACGAGCAGTACTTC. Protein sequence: CATSRDYPIRGYEQYF.

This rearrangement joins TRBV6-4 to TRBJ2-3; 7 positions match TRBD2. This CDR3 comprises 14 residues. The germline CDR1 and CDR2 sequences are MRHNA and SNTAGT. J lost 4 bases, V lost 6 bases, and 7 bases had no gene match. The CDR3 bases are TGTGCCAGCAGCTTAGCGGGCTCTTCAGATACGCAGTATTTT. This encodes CASSLAGSSDTQYF.

The CDR3 here is CASRDTGGKDEKLFF. CDR3 nucleotides: TGTGCCAGCAGGGATACAGGGGGCAAGGATGAAAAACTGTTTTTT. The rearrangement uses TRBV25-1 and TRBJ1-4, with 9 bases aligning to TRBD1. With 6 bases clipped from V and 6 bases from J, the junction kept 8 bases outside the gene matches. CDR3 length: 15 residues. Germline values: CDR1 MGHDK, CDR2 SYGVNS.

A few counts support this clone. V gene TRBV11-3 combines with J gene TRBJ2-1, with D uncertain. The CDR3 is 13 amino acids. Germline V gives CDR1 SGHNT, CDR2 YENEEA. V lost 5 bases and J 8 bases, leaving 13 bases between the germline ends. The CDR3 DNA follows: TGTGCCAGCAGCCCCCCCCGCGGCGATGAGCAGTTCTTC. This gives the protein CASSPPRGDEQFF.

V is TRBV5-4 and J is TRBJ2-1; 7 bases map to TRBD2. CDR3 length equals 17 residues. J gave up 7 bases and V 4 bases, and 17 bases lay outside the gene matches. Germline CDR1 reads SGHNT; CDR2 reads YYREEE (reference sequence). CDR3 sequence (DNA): TGTGCCAGCAGCCCCCCCTTTGGGGCGGGAGCTCCGAATGAGCAGTTCTTC. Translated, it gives CASSPPFGAGAPNEQFF. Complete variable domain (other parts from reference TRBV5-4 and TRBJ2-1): ETGVTQSPTHLIKTRGQQVTLRCSSQSGHNTVSWYQQALGQGPQFIFQYYREEENGRGNFPPRFSGLQFPNYSSELNVNALELDDSALYLCASSPPFGAGAPNEQFFGPGTRLTVL.

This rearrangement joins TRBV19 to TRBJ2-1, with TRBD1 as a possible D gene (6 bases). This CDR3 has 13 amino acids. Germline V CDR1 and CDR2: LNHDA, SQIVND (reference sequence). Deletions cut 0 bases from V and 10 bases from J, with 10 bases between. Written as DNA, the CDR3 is TGTGCCAGTAGTATAGACAGGGGTGGAGAGCAGTTCTTC. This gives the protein CASSIDRGGEQFF.

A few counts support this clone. The CDR3 sequence: CASSPGLAGGPLYEQYF. The CDR3 coding sequence is TGTGCCAGCAGCCCAGGGCTAGCGGGAGGGCCTCTCTACGAGCAGTACTTC. J is TRBJ2-7 and V is TRBV13; 12 positions match TRBD2. V trimming: 5 bases; J trimming: 3 bases; junction bases outside the gene matches: 11. CDR3 size: 17 residues. The V gene's germline CDR1 is PRHDT and CDR2 FYEKMQ (reference sequence).

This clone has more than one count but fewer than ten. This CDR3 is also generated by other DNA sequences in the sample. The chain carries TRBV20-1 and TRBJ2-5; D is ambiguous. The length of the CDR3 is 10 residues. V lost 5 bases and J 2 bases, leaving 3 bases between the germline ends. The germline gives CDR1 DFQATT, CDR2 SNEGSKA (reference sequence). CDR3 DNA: TGCAGTGCTCCGCAAGAGACCCAGTACTTC. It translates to CSAPQETQYF.

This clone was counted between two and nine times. CDR3 amino acids: CASTRDPAYEQYF. The CDR3 DNA reads as TGTGCCAGCACCCGGGATCCTGCCTACGAGCAGTACTTC. This rearrangement joins TRBV6-1 to TRBJ2-7; TRBD2 is a possible D gene (5 bases). Trimming left V 7 bases short and J 2 bases short, with 12 bases between. Germline V lookup: CDR1 MNHNS, CDR2 SASEGT. The CDR3 totals 13 residues.

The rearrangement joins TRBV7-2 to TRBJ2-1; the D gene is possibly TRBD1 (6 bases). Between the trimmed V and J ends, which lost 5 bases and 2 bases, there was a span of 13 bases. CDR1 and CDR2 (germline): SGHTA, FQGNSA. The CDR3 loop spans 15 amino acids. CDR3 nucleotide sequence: TGTGCCAGCAGCCCTAGGGGGACGACCTACAATGAGCAGTTCTTC. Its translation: CASSPRGTTYNEQFF.

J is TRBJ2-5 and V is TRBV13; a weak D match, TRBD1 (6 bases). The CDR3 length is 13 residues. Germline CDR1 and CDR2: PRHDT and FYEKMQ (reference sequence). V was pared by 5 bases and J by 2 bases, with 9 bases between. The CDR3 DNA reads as TGTGCCAGCAGCCTGGACAGACAAGAGACCCAGTACTTC. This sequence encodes CASSLDRQETQYF.

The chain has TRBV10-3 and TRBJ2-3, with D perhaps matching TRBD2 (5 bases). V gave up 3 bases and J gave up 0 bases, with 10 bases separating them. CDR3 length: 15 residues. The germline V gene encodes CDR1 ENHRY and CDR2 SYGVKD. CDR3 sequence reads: CAISDRSSSTDTQYF. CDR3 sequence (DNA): TGTGCCATCAGTGATAGGTCTAGCAGCACAGATACGCAGTATTTT.

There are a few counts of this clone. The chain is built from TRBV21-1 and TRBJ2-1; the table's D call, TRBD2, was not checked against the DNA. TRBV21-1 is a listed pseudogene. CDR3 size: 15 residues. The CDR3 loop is CASSPTSGGANEQFF. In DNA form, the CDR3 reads TGTGCCAGCAGCCCCACTAGCGGGGGGGCCAATGAGCAGTTCTTC.

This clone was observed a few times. CDR3 amino acids: CASSPSGQNQPQHF. The CDR3 coding sequence is TGTGCCAGCAGTCCCTCTGGACAAAATCAGCCCCAGCATTTT. This rearrangement joins TRBV6-6 to TRBJ1-5, with D tentatively TRBD1 (5 bases). This CDR3 is built from 14 residues. V lost 5 bases and J 4 bases, leaving 12 bases between the germline ends. Per the germline V gene, CDR1 is MNHNY and CDR2 is SVGAGI (reference sequence).

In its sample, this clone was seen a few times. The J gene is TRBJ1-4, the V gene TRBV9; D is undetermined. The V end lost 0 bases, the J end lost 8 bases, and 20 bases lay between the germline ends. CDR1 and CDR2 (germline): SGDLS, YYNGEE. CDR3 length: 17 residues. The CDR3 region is CASSVEDGSRAMEKLFF. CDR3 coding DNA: TGTGCCAGCAGCGTAGAGGACGGGAGTCGGGCTATGGAAAAACTGTTTTTT. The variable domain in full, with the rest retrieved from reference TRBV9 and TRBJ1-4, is DSGVTQTPKHLITATGQRVTLRCSPRSGDLSVYWYQQSLDQGLQFLIQYYNGEERAKGNILERFSAQQFPDLHSELNLSSLELGDSALYFCASSVEDGSRAMEKLFFGSGTQLSVL.

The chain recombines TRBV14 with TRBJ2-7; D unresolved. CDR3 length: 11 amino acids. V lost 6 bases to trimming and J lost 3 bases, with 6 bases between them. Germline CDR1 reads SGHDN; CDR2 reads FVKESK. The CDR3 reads CASSQLYEQYF. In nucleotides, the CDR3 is TGTGCCAGCAGTCAACTCTACGAGCAGTACTTC.

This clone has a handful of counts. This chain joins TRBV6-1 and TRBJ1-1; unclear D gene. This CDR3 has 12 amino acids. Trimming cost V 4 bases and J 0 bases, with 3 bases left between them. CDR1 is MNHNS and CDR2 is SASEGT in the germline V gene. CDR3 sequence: CASSAVNTEAFF. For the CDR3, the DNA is TGTGCCAGCAGTGCAGTGAACACTGAAGCTTTCTTT.

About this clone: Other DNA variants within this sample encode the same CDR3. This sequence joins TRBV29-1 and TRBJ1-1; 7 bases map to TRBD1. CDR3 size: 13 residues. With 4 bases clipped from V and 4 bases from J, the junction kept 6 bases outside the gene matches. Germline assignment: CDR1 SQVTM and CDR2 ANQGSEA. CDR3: CSVAGQGGTEAFF. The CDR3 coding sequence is TGCAGCGTTGCAGGCCAGGGGGGCACTGAAGCTTTCTTT.

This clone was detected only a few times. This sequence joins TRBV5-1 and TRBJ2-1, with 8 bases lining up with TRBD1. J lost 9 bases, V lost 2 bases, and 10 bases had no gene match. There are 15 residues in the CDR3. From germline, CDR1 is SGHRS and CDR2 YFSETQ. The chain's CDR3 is CASSLHQGARSEQFF. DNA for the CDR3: TGCGCCAGCAGCTTACACCAGGGGGCACGGAGTGAGCAGTTCTTC.

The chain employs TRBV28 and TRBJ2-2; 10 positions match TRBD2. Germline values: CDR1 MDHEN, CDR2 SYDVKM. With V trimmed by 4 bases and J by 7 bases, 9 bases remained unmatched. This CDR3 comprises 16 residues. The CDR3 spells CASSSAGTSAGGELFF. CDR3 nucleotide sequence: TGTGCCAGCAGTTCCGCCGGGACTAGCGCCGGCGGGGAGCTGTTTTTT.

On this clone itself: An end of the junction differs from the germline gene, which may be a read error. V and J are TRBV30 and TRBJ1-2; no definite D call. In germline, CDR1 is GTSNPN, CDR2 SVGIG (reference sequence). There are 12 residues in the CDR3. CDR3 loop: CAWSVLGPGCTF. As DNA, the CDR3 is TGTGCCTGGAGTGTACTAGGTCCGGGCTGCACCTTC.

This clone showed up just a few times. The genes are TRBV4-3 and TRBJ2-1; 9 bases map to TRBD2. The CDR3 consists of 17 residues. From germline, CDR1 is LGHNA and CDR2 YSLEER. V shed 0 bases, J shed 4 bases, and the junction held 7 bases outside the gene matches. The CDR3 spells CASSQEGWTSAYNEQFF. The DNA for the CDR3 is TGCGCCAGCAGCCAAGAGGGGTGGACTAGCGCATACAATGAGCAGTTCTTC.

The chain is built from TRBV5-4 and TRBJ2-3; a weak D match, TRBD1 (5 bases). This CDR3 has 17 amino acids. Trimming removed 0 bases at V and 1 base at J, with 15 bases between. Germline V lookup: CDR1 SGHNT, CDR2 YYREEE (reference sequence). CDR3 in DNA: TGTGCCAGCAGCTTGGCCATTTCAGGGTACGGCACAGATACGCAGTATTTT. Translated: CASSLAISGYGTDTQYF. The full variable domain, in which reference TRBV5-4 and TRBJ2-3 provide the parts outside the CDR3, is ETGVTQSPTHLIKTRGQQVTLRCSSQSGHNTVSWYQQALGQGPQFIFQYYREEENGRGNFPPRFSGLQFPNYSSELNVNALELDDSALYLCASSLAISGYGTDTQYFGPGTRLTVL.

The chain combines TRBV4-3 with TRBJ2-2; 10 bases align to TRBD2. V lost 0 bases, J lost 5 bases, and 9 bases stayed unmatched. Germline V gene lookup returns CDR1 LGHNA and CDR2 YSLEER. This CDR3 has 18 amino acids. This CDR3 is CASSQDLGAGGPTGELFF. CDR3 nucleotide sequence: TGCGCCAGCAGCCAAGATCTTGGAGCGGGAGGGCCGACCGGGGAGCTGTTTTTT.